The clone carrying this TCR beta chain was picked up one time. Its antigen is as yet unknown. Germline CDR1 and CDR2: SGHNT and YENEEA. CDR3 length: 17 residues. Trimming shortened V by 1 base and J by 2 bases, and 15 bases separated the two germline ends. This entry is derived from a study of shared clonotypes between healthy human individuals. The material for each subset, its genomic DNA, was split evenly across several immunoSEQ plates. Profiled with immunoSEQ multiplex PCR; TCRdb holds only in-frame clones, not every one. The repertoire holds millions of clones, with approximately 90% as singletons. Findings and caveats of the study: Non-shared clonotypes displayed generation probabilities falling below those of clonotypes present in all four donors.

What was sequenced was naive CD4+ T cells sorted from blood. Regarding subset: CD45RA+ positively selected. This chain uses TRBV11-3 with TRBJ1-3; D unresolved. This TCR came from a man between 18 and 29 years old in good health. The CDR3 loop is CASSLGGGIYPGNTIYF. CDR3 nucleotide sequence: TGTGCCAGCAGCTTAGGCGGAGGAATTTACCCTGGAAACACCATATATTTT. The complete variable domain, with remaining parts taken from reference TRBV11-3 and TRBJ1-3, reads EAGVVQSPRYKIIEKKQPVAFWCNPISGHNTLYWYLQNLGQGPELLIRYENEEAVDDSQLPKDRFSAERLKGVDSTLKIQPAELGDSAVYLCASSLGGGIYPGNTIYFGEGSWLTVV.